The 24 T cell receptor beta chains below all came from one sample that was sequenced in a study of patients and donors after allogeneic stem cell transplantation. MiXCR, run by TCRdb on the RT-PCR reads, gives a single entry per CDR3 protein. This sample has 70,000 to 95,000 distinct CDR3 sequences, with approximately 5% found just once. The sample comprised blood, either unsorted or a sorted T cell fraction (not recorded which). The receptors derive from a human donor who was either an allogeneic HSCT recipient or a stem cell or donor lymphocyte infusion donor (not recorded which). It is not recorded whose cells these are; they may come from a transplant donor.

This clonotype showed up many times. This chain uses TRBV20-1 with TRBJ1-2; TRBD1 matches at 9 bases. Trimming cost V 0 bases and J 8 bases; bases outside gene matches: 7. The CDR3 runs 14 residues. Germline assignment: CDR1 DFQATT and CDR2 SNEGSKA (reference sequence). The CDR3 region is CSARELQGARGYTF. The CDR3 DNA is TGCAGTGCTAGAGAATTACAGGGGGCGCGAGGCTACACCTTC.

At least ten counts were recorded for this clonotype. CDR3 nucleotide sequence: TGTGCCAGCAGTGAAGGCCCACAGGGCTACGAGCAGTACTTC. Its protein is CASSEGPQGYEQYF. V and J are TRBV6-1 and TRBJ2-7, with D perhaps matching TRBD1 (6 bases). V was pared by 1 base and J by 3 bases, with 10 bases between. The V gene's germline CDR1 is MNHNS and CDR2 SASEGT. CDR3 length: 14 amino acids.

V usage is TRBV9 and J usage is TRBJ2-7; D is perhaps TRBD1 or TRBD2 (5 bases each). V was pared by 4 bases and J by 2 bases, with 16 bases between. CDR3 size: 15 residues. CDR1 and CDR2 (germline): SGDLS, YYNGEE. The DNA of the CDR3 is TGTGCCAGCAGCCCAAGACTTGTGGGGGCCTACGAGCAGTACTTC. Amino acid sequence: CASSPRLVGAYEQYF.

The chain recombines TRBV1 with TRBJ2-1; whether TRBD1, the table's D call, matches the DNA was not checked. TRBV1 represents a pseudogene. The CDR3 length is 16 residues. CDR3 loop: CTSSPERGRPYNEQFF. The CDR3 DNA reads TGCACCAGCAGCCCCGAACGGGGGCGCCCCTACAATGAGCAGTTCTTC.

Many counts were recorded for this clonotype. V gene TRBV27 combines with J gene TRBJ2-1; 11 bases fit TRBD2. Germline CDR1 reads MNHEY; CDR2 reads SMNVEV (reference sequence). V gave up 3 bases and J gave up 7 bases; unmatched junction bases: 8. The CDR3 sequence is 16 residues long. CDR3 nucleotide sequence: TGTGCCAGCAGTTTTCATACTAGCGGGAGCGGGAATGAGCAGTTCTTC. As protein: CASSFHTSGSGNEQFF.

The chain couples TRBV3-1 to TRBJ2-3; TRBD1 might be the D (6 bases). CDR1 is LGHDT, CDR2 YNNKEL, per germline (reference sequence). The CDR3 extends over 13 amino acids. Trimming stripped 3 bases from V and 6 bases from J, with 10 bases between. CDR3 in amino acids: CASSHRDTDTQYF. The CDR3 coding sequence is TGTGCCAGCAGCCACCGGGACACCGATACGCAGTATTTT.

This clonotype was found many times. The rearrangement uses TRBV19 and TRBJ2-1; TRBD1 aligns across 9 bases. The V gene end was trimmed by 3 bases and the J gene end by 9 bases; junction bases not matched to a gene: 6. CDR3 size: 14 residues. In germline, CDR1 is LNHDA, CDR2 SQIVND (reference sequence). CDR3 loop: CASSMGSGQGEQFF. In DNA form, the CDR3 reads TGTGCCAGTAGTATGGGCTCGGGACAGGGTGAGCAGTTCTTC.

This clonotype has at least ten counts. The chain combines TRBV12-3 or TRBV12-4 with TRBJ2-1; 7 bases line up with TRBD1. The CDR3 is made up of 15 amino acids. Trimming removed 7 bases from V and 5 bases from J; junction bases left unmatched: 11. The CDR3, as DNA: TGTGCCAGCACGGCCCGACAGGGCTTCAACAATGAGCAGTTCTTC. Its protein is CASTARQGFNNEQFF.

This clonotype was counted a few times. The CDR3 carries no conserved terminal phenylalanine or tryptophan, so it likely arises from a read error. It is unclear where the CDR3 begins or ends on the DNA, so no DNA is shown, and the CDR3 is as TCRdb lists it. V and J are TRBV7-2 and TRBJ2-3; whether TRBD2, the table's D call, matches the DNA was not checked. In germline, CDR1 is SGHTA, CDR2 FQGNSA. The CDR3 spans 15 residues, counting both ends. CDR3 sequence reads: CASSYRLAGAADTQY.

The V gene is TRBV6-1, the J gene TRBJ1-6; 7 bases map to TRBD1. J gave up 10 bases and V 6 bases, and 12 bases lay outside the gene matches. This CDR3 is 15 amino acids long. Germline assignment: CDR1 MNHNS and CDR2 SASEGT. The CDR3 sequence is CASRNFEAGGSPLHF. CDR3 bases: TGTGCCAGCAGGAATTTCGAGGCAGGGGGGTCACCCCTCCACTTT.

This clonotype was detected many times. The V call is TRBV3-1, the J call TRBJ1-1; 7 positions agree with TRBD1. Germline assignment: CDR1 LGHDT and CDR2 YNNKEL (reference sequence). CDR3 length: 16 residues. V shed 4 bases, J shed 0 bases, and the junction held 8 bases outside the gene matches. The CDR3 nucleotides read TGTGCCAGCAGCCCACATCCGGGACAGATGAACACTGAAGCTTTCTTT. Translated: CASSPHPGQMNTEAFF.

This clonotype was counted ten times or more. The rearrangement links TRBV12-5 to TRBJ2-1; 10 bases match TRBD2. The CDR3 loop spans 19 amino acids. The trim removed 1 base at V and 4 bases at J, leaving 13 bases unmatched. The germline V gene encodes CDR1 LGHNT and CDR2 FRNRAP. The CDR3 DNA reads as TGTGCTAGTGGTTTGGCCCAATCACTAGCGGGGAAACCTTACAATGAGCAGTTCTTC. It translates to CASGLAQSLAGKPYNEQFF.

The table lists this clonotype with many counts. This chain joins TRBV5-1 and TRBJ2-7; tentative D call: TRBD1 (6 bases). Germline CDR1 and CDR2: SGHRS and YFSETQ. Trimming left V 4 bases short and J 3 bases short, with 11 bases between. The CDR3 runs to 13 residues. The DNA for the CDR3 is TGCGCCAGCAGCGCCGGACAGATCTACGAGCAGTACTTC. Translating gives CASSAGQIYEQYF.

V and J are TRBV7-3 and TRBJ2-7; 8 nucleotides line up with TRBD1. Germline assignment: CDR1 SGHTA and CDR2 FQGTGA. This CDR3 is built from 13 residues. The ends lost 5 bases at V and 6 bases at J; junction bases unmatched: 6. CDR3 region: CASSPGTGREQYF. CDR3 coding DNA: TGTGCCAGCAGCCCCGGGACAGGACGCGAGCAGTACTTC.

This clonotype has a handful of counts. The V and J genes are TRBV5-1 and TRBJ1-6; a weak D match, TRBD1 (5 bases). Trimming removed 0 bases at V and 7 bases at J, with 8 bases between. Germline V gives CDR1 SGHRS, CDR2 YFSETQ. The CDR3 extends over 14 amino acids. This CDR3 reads CASSLARGNSPLHF. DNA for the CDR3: TGCGCCAGCAGCTTGGCTAGGGGCAATTCACCCCTCCACTTT.

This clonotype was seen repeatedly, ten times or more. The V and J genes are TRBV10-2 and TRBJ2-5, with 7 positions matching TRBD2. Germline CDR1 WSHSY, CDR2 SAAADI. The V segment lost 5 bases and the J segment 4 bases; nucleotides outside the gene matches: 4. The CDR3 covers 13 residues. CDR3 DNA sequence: TGCGCCAGCAGTCTAGCGGTCACAGAGACCCAGTACTTC. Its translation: CASSLAVTETQYF.

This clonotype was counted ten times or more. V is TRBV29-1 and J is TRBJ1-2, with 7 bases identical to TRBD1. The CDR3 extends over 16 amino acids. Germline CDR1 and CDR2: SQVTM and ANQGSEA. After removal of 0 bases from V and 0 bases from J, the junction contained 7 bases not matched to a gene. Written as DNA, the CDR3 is TGCAGCGTTGAAGATCCATTGGGACAGCCTAACTATGGCTACACCTTC. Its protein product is CSVEDPLGQPNYGYTF.

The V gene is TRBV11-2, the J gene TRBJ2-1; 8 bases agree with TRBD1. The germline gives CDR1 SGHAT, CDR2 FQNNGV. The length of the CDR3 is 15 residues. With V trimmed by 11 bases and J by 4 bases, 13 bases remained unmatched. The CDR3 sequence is CAVSAGTGSYNEQFF. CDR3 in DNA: TGTGCCGTATCAGCAGGGACAGGATCATACAATGAGCAGTTCTTC.

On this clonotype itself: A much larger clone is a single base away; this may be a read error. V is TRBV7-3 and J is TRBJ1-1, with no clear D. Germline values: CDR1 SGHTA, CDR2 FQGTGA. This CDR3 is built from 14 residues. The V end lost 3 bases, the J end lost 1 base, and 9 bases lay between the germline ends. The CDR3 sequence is CASSFGSQNTEAFF. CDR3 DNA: TGTGCCAGCAGCTTTGGCAGCCAGAACACTGAAGCTTTCTTT.

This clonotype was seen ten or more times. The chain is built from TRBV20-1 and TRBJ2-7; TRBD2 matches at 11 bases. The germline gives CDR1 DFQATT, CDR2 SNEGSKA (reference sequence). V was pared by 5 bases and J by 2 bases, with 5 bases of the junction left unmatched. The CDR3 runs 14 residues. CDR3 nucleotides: TGCAGTGCTTTGGGGACTAGCGGTACCTACGAGCAGTACTTC. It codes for CSALGTSGTYEQYF.

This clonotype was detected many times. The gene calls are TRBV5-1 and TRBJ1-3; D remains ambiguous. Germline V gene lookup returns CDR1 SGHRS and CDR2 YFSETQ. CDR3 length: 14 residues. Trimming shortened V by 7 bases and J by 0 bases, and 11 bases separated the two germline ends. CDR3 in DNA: TGCGCCAGCGGCCCTGGCAGCTCTGGAAACACCATATATTTT. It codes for CASGPGSSGNTIYF.

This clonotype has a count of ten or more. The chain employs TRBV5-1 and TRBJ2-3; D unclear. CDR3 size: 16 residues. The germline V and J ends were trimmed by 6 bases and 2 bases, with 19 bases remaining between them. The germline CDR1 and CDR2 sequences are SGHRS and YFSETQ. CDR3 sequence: CASTLTARSLTDTQYF. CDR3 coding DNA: TGCGCCAGCACACTGACTGCGCGCAGCCTCACAGATACGCAGTATTTT.

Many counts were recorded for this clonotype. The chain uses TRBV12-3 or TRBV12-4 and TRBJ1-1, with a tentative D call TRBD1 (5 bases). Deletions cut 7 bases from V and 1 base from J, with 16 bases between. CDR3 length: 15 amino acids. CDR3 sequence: CASTWGSGSNTEAFF. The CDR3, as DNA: TGTGCCAGCACATGGGGATCAGGGTCGAACACTGAAGCTTTCTTT.

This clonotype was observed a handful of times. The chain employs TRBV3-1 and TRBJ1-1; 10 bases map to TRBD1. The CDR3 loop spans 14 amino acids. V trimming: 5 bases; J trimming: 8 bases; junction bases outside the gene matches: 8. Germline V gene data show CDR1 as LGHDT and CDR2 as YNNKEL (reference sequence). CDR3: CASSTLDRGTEAFF. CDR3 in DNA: TGTGCCAGCAGCACCTTGGACAGGGGGACGGAAGCTTTCTTT.